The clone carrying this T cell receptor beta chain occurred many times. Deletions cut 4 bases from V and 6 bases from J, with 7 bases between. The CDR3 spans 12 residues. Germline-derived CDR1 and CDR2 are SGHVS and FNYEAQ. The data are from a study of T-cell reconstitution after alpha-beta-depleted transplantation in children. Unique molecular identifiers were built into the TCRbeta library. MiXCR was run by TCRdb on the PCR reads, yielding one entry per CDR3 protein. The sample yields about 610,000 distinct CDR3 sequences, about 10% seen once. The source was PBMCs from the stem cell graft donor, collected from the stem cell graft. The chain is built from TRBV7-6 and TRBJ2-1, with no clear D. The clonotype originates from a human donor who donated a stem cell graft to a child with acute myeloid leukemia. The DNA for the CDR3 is TGTGCCAGCAGCTCTGCTCCCAATGAGCAGTTCTTC. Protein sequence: CASSSAPNEQFF.